These 12 T cell receptor beta chains were sequenced from one sample in a study of T cells in localized non-small cell lung cancer. Profiling relied on immunoSEQ multiplex PCR, and the TCRdb table lists in-frame clones only, not all of them. The top ten hold more than 5.5% of the sample, which has 35,000 to 40,000 clones, around nine tenths seen once. The sample here was peripheral blood, taken before any cancer treatment. These receptor sequences come from a female donor over 55 with stage I lung adenocarcinoma.

The CDR3 loop is CASSRTGIYEQYV. The CDR3 DNA reads as TGTGCCAGCAGTAGGACAGGGATCTACGAGCAGTACGTC. The genes are TRBV6-5 and TRBJ2-7; 8 bases match TRBD1. The germline CDR1 and CDR2 sequences are MNHEY and SVGAGI. The CDR3 loop spans 13 amino acids. With V trimmed by 5 bases and J by 3 bases, 3 bases remained unmatched.

This chain joins TRBV7-8 and TRBJ1-6; D may be TRBD1 (5 bases). The CDR3 runs 14 residues. The germline V and J ends were trimmed by 5 bases and 8 bases, with 13 bases remaining between them. Germline lookup yields CDR1 SGHVS and CDR2 FQNEAQ. The CDR3 reads CASSPEIRDSPLHF. The CDR3 nucleotides read TGTGCCAGCAGCCCTGAGATCAGGGATTCACCCCTCCACTTT.

The rearrangement uses TRBV11-2 and TRBJ1-1; D is perhaps TRBD1 (5 bases). The CDR3 sequence is 13 residues long. Germline V lookup: CDR1 SGHAT, CDR2 FQNNGV. The V and J ends lost 2 bases and 1 base respectively, with 5 bases between them. CDR3 loop: CASSLQGNTEAFF. DNA for the CDR3: TGTGCCAGCAGCTTACAGGGGAACACTGAAGCTTTCTTT.

This clone was recorded once. The V gene is TRBV11-3, the J gene TRBJ2-2, with no clear D. The CDR3 is 14 residues long. Germline lookup yields CDR1 SGHNT and CDR2 YENEEA. The V gene lost 3 bases and the J gene lost 2 bases, with 7 bases spanning the gap. CDR3 nucleotide sequence: TGTGCCAGCAGCTTGAGACCAAACACCGGGGAGCTGTTTTTT. It encodes CASSLRPNTGELFF.

The J gene is TRBJ2-7, the V gene TRBV14, with D possibly matching TRBD1 (6 bases). CDR1 is SGHDN and CDR2 is FVKESK in the germline V gene. The V end lost 4 bases, the J end lost 0 bases, and 16 bases lay between the germline ends. The CDR3 is 16 residues long. CDR3 sequence reads: CASSPTRGFPSYEQYF. In nucleotides, the CDR3 is TGTGCCAGCAGCCCCACAAGGGGGTTCCCCTCCTACGAGCAGTACTTC.

The chain couples TRBV7-9 to TRBJ1-4; TRBD1 is a possible D gene (6 bases). Per germline, CDR1 SEHNR and CDR2 FQNEAQ (reference sequence). This CDR3 contains 16 residues. V was trimmed by 5 bases and J by 6 bases, leaving 19 bases between them. The CDR3 reads CASSPTIRGRDEKLFF. In nucleotides, the CDR3 is TGTGCCAGCAGCCCCACAATCAGGGGACGAGATGAAAAACTGTTTTTT.

The chain is built from TRBV9 and TRBJ1-3; D uncertain. Germline lookup yields CDR1 SGDLS and CDR2 YYNGEE. The CDR3 sequence is 14 residues long. V lost 4 bases to trimming and J lost 0 bases, with 8 bases between them. CDR3 loop: CASSTGSSGNTIYF. CDR3 nucleotides: TGTGCCAGCAGCACCGGATCCTCTGGAAACACCATATATTTT.

The chain combines TRBV7-2 with TRBJ2-5, with TRBD2 matching 15 bases. Germline-derived CDR1 and CDR2 are SGHTA and FQGNSA. V lost 1 base, J lost 5 bases, and 5 bases stayed unmatched. CDR3 length: 17 amino acids. The CDR3 DNA follows: TGTGCCAGCAGCTTAGAAGGGACTAGCGGGGGGATGGAGACCCAGTACTTC. Protein: CASSLEGTSGGMETQYF.

The chain employs TRBV5-5 and TRBJ1-1; D not resolved. V was trimmed by 2 bases and J by 0 bases, leaving 5 bases between them. CDR3 length equals 13 residues. CDR1 SGHKS and CDR2 YYEKEE come from the germline V gene (reference sequence). CDR3 DNA: TGTGCCAGCAGCTTAGGCTTGAACACTGAAGCTTTCTTT. This gives the protein CASSLGLNTEAFF.

The chain combines TRBV10-3 with TRBJ2-3; tentative D call: TRBD2 (5 bases). CDR1 and CDR2 (germline): ENHRY, SYGVKD. Trimming shortened V by 1 base and J by 0 bases, and 14 bases separated the two germline ends. This CDR3 comprises 17 residues. CDR3 nucleotide sequence: TGTGCCATCAGTGAGTGGTTGCCGAGGACTAGCACAGATACGCAGTATTTT. Protein product: CAISEWLPRTSTDTQYF.

The rearrangement joins TRBV27 to TRBJ1-4; D unresolved. The germline gives CDR1 MNHEY, CDR2 SMNVEV (reference sequence). V shed 2 bases and J shed 7 bases, with 2 bases lying between them. The CDR3 runs 11 residues. The CDR3 sequence is CASSLGEKLFF. DNA of the CDR3: TGTGCCAGCAGTTTAGGTGAAAAACTGTTTTTT.

The chain is built from TRBV21-1 and TRBJ1-4. TRBV21-1 is flagged as a pseudogene. This CDR3 is 15 amino acids long. CDR3: CASSVPGPPNEKLFF. DNA of the CDR3: TGTGCCAGCAGCGTCCCGGGACCACCGAATGAAAAACTGTTTTTT.